One sample yielded the 25 T cell receptor beta chains listed below, sequenced in a study of Graves' ophthalmopathy and Graves' hyperthyroidism. Amplified TCR beta CDR3 regions were obtained using RNA transcripts as template. Following a first-round RT-PCR that used HTBI primers, a second-round multiplex PCR was carried out. TCRdb re-analysed the multiplex PCR reads in MiXCR, keeping a single row per CDR3 protein. The repertoire holds about 400,000 distinct CDR3 sequences, over 20% seen once, with around 3% in the top ten. The sequenced sample consisted of peripheral blood. These receptors all come from a woman aged 18 to 35 with stable Graves' hyperthyroidism.

This clonotype was recorded many times. The rearrangement uses TRBV12-3 or TRBV12-4 and TRBJ2-2, with TRBD1 matching over 7 bases. The CDR3 runs to 14 residues. With 7 bases clipped from V and 6 bases from J, the junction kept 8 bases outside the gene matches. CDR3 in amino acids: CASTSEGAAGELFF. CDR3 in DNA: TGTGCCAGCACTTCTGAGGGGGCGGCCGGGGAGCTGTTTTTT.

This clonotype was counted once. V gene TRBV5-1 combines with J gene TRBJ2-4; D is unresolved. In germline, CDR1 is SGHRS, CDR2 YFSETQ. The CDR3 runs 13 residues. V lost 0 bases to trimming and J lost 9 bases, with 10 bases between them. The CDR3 region is CASSLVGLSIQYF. The CDR3 coding sequence is TGCGCCAGCAGCTTGGTGGGGTTAAGCATTCAGTACTTC.

This clonotype showed up many times. The chain uses TRBV29-1 and TRBJ2-5; no definite D call. The CDR3 covers 12 residues. V was shortened by 7 bases and J by 5 bases, with 14 bases between the two germline ends. The V gene's germline CDR1 is SQVTM and CDR2 ANQGSEA. CDR3 protein: CSAVGWRETQYF. The CDR3 nucleotides read TGCAGCGCTGTAGGCTGGCGGGAGACCCAGTACTTC.

This chain links TRBV20-1 with TRBJ1-5; TRBD1 might be the D (5 bases). Trimming left V 0 bases short and J 6 bases short, with 12 bases between. The CDR3 length is 14 residues. Germline V gives CDR1 DFQATT, CDR2 SNEGSKA (reference sequence). The CDR3 protein is CSARDATGGQPQHF. The CDR3 region has the DNA TGCAGTGCTAGAGACGCTACTGGGGGTCAGCCCCAGCATTTT.

This clonotype was counted ten times or more. The gene calls are TRBV6-2 or TRBV6-3 and TRBJ2-5; the D gene is possibly TRBD2 (7 bases). CDR1 and CDR2 (germline): MNHEY, SVGEGT. The V and J ends lost 2 bases and 4 bases respectively, with 14 bases between them. The CDR3 is 15 residues long. The CDR3 loop reads CASSYLGGLGETQYF. The CDR3 nucleotides read TGTGCCAGCAGTTACCTCGGGGGGCTCGGAGAGACCCAGTACTTC.

The gene calls are TRBV6-2 or TRBV6-3 and TRBJ2-7; TRBD1 might be the D (6 bases). With 5 bases removed from V and 6 bases from J, the gap between germline ends came to 23 bases. Looked up from germline, CDR1 is MNHEY and CDR2 is SVGEGT. This CDR3 has 16 amino acids. This CDR3 reads CASSTFGTRTFSEQYF. In nucleotides, the CDR3 is TGTGCCAGCAGTACTTTTGGGACACGGACTTTTAGCGAGCAGTACTTC.

This sequence joins TRBV29-1 and TRBJ1-1; a possible D gene is TRBD1 (6 bases). Germline values: CDR1 SQVTM, CDR2 ANQGSEA. V shed 3 bases and J shed 6 bases, with 17 bases lying between them. CDR3 length equals 14 residues. The DNA of the CDR3 is TGCAGCGTTGAGCACAGGGTATATGATTCTGAAGCTTTCTTT. Amino acids: CSVEHRVYDSEAFF.

This clonotype has only a few counts. J is TRBJ1-6 and V is TRBV20-1; D not resolved. Germline loops: CDR1 DFQATT, CDR2 SNEGSKA (reference sequence). V dropped 0 bases and J dropped 12 bases, with 9 bases sitting between them. The length of the CDR3 is 12 residues. CDR3 residues: CSAREVDKPLHF. CDR3 DNA sequence: TGCAGTGCTAGAGAAGTAGATAAACCCCTCCACTTT.

This clonotype was picked up many times. The chain uses TRBV19 and TRBJ2-5; TRBD2 matches at 16 bases. Germline V gives CDR1 LNHDA, CDR2 SQIVND (reference sequence). V was pared by 7 bases and J by 4 bases, with 9 bases of the junction left unmatched. CDR3 size: 17 residues. The CDR3 spells CASKGTSGRVKGETQYF. The CDR3 DNA is TGTGCCAGTAAGGGGACTAGCGGGAGGGTAAAGGGAGAGACCCAGTACTTC.

This clonotype has at least ten counts. The J gene is TRBJ1-1, the V gene TRBV14, with unresolved D. V gave up 5 bases and J gave up 1 base, with 23 bases separating them. The CDR3 contains 18 residues. Germline V gene data show CDR1 as SGHDN and CDR2 as FVKESK. The CDR3 sequence: CASSYLVGFPLANTEAFF. The CDR3 region has the DNA TGTGCCAGCAGCTATTTAGTGGGCTTCCCGTTGGCGAACACTGAAGCTTTCTTT.

This clonotype came up once. The chain joins TRBV24-1 to TRBJ2-5; D is perhaps TRBD1 (8 bases). With 6 bases removed from V and 0 bases from J, the gap between germline ends came to 19 bases. This CDR3 has 17 residues. In germline, CDR1 is KGHDR, CDR2 SFDVKD. As DNA, the CDR3 is TGTGCCACCAGTAATACAGGGGGTGGGGGGGACCAAGAGACCCAGTACTTC. Its translation: CATSNTGGGGDQETQYF.

The sample holds many counts of this clonotype. The chain is built from TRBV15 and TRBJ2-7, with 8 bases identical to TRBD2. The CDR3 loop spans 14 amino acids. Germline V CDR1 and CDR2: LNHNV, YYDKDF (reference sequence). After removal of 2 bases from V and 0 bases from J, the junction contained 0 bases not matched to a gene. DNA of the CDR3: TGTGCCACCAGCAGACTAGCGGGCTCCTACGAGCAGTACTTC. Its translation is CATSRLAGSYEQYF.

This clonotype occurred many times. The rearrangement links TRBV9 to TRBJ1-1; D may be TRBD1 (5 bases). V lost 4 bases, J lost 6 bases, and 16 bases lay in between. CDR1 is SGDLS, CDR2 YYNGEE, per germline. There are 14 residues in the CDR3. CDR3 protein: CASSPGTLTPEAFF. CDR3 in DNA: TGTGCCAGCAGCCCCGGGACCCTCACCCCTGAAGCTTTCTTT.

This clonotype was counted ten times or more. The chain joins TRBV6-5 to TRBJ2-7, with D perhaps being TRBD1 or TRBD2 (5 bases each). The CDR3 totals 17 residues. Germline values: CDR1 MNHEY, CDR2 SVGAGI. V lost 2 bases, J lost 3 bases, and 20 bases lay in between. Written as DNA, the CDR3 is TGTGCCAGCAGTTACGGGCAGGGTAGACGGGAATACTACGAGCAGTACTTC. This codes for CASSYGQGRREYYEQYF.

The chain joins TRBV5-5 to TRBJ2-7; TRBD2 aligns across 7 bases. The CDR3 runs to 15 residues. Unmatched junction bases numbered 8, after V lost 4 bases and J lost 1 base. From germline, CDR1 is SGHKS and CDR2 YYEKEE (reference sequence). The CDR3 region has the DNA TGTGCCAGCAGCGTAAGCGGGAAACGGTCCTACGAGCAGTACTTC. Residues: CASSVSGKRSYEQYF. The variable domain in full, with the rest retrieved from reference TRBV5-5 and TRBJ2-7, is DAGVTQSPTHLIKTRGQQVTLRCSPISGHKSVSWYQQVLGQGPQFIFQYYEKEERGRGNFPDRFSARQFPNYSSELNVNALLLGDSALYLCASSVSGKRSYEQYFGPGTRLTVT.

As for this clonotype: A read error may explain this, as a much larger clone is one base away. The rearrangement links TRBV6-1 to TRBJ2-7; D call uncertain. V was shortened by 6 bases and J by 6 bases, with 15 bases between the two germline ends. This CDR3 contains 13 residues. CDR1 and CDR2 from the germline V gene are MNHNS and SASEGT. Written as DNA, the CDR3 is TGTGCCAGCAGACCAGCAGATTTGGGCGAGCAGTACTTC. Translation: CASRPADLGEQYF.

Ten or more counts support this clonotype. The chain couples TRBV28 to TRBJ1-5; tentative D call: TRBD1 (5 bases). Germline V CDR1 and CDR2: MDHEN, SYDVKM. The CDR3 extends over 13 amino acids. V was cut by 7 bases and J by 7 bases, with 14 bases left in between. CDR3 sequence: CASTPVGGQPQHF. The CDR3 DNA is TGTGCCAGCACCCCGGTTGGGGGGCAGCCCCAGCATTTT.

This clonotype was found many times. The gene calls are TRBV6-2 or TRBV6-3 and TRBJ1-1, with 8 nucleotides matching TRBD1. The CDR3 has 15 amino acids. In germline, CDR1 is MNHEY, CDR2 SVGEGT. With V trimmed by 6 bases and J by 1 base, 7 bases remained unmatched. In DNA form, the CDR3 reads TGTGCCAGCAGAACACAGGGGACAGGGAACACTGAAGCTTTCTTT. Translated, it gives CASRTQGTGNTEAFF.

This clonotype was recorded at least ten times. The rearrangement links TRBV12-5 to TRBJ1-3; D uncertain. V lost 9 bases, J lost 0 bases, and 6 bases lay in between. From germline, CDR1 is LGHNT and CDR2 FRNRAP. The length of the CDR3 is 12 residues. The CDR3 loop is CASRDSGNTIYF. The CDR3 nucleotides read TGTGCTAGCCGTGACTCTGGAAACACCATATATTTT.

The gene calls are TRBV6-5 and TRBJ1-3, with 8 bases fitting TRBD1. The germline CDR1 and CDR2 sequences are MNHEY and SVGAGI. The V gene end was trimmed by 4 bases and the J gene end by 0 bases; junction bases not matched to a gene: 2. The CDR3 loop spans 15 amino acids. In DNA form, the CDR3 reads TGTGCCAGCAGTTTTGGACAGGGCTCTGGAAACACCATATATTTT. Translation: CASSFGQGSGNTIYF.

This clonotype was seen ten or more times. J is TRBJ2-7 and V is TRBV5-1; 9 bases are shared with TRBD1. CDR1 and CDR2 from the germline V gene are SGHRS and YFSETQ. The CDR3 loop spans 14 amino acids. V gave up 3 bases and J gave up 6 bases; unmatched junction bases: 7. The CDR3 DNA follows: TGCGCCAGCAGCTCTAGACAGGGGGGGCGCGAGCAGTACTTC. Its translation: CASSSRQGGREQYF.

At least ten counts were recorded for this clonotype. V and J are TRBV7-6 and TRBJ2-2; D remains unclear. The CDR3 has 15 amino acids. Germline CDR1 is SGHVS and CDR2 is FNYEAQ. Trimming took off 1 base at V and 6 bases at J, with 12 bases between the two ends. The CDR3 loop reads CASSLVLPPSGELFF. As DNA, the CDR3 is TGTGCCAGCAGCTTAGTCCTCCCCCCTTCCGGGGAGCTGTTTTTT.

The chain uses TRBV7-2 and TRBJ1-2, with D maybe TRBD1 (5 bases). Trimming removed 6 bases from V and 2 bases from J, with 13 bases in between. The CDR3 extends over 14 amino acids. Per the germline V gene, CDR1 is SGHTA and CDR2 is FQGNSA. The CDR3 DNA reads TGTGCCAGCAGTTGGAGGAGGGGCAACTATGGCTACACCTTC. Its translation is CASSWRRGNYGYTF.

This chain joins TRBV7-6 and TRBJ2-2, with a weak D call TRBD2 (6 bases). The CDR3 is 16 amino acids. The ends were cut back, 5 bases at V and 1 base at J, with 14 bases in the middle. Germline CDR1 and CDR2: SGHVS and FNYEAQ. The DNA for the CDR3 is TGTGCCAGCAGCCAACCCACCGGGAGGAACACCGGGGAGCTGTTTTTT. Translated: CASSQPTGRNTGELFF. The whole variable domain, filled in from reference TRBV7-6 and TRBJ2-2, reads GAGVSQSPRYKVTKRGQDVALRCDPISGHVSLYWYRQALGQGPEFLTYFNYEAQQDKSGLPNDRFSAERPEGSISTLTIQRTEQRDSAMYRCASSQPTGRNTGELFFGEGSRLTVL.

This clonotype was seen at least ten times. The genes are TRBV3-1 and TRBJ2-5; D is unresolved. In germline, CDR1 is LGHDT, CDR2 YNNKEL (reference sequence). The CDR3 is 12 residues long. Trimming removed 1 base from V and 7 bases from J, with 7 bases in between. CDR3 protein: CASSQAAGTQYF. CDR3 sequence (DNA): TGTGCCAGCAGCCAAGCCGCAGGGACCCAGTACTTC.